The 22 T cell receptor beta chains presented below share a single source sample, sequenced in a study of T cell repertoires in cytomegalovirus infection. TCRdb fed the reads into MiXCR, producing one record per CDR3 protein. The table records around 280,000 distinct CDR3 sequences, approximately 14% of them present only once. Material for sequencing was PBMCs. Receptors originate from a human donor in good health (CMV status not recorded). Some clones in this sample may be carry-over from other donors' samples.

Notes on this clonotype: It may be a read error: a sequence one base away is much more abundant. The rearrangement uses TRBV19 and TRBJ2-6, with D possibly matching TRBD1 (5 bases). CDR1 LNHDA and CDR2 SQIVND come from the germline V gene (reference sequence). This CDR3 is 16 amino acids long. DNA of the CDR3: TGTGCCAGTAGTCCTTGGTCGGCCTTAGGGGTCAACGTCCTGACTTTC. Residues: CASSPWSALGVNVLTF.

This clonotype was seen only a few times. This chain connects TRBV10-3 to TRBJ2-1; D gene ambiguous. V lost 3 bases, J lost 10 bases, and 16 bases lay in between. Germline V gene data show CDR1 as ENHRY and CDR2 as SYGVKD. The length of the CDR3 is 14 residues. Written as DNA, the CDR3 is TGTGCCATCAGTGAAAACGGACCGATCAGCGAGCAGTTCTTC. It yields the protein CAISENGPISEQFF.

A note on this clonotype: This is likely a read error, given that the CDR3 carries no conserved phenylalanine or tryptophan at its end. The CDR3 coding sequence is TGTGCCAGCAGCCAGCGGGGGGGGCCCTACGAGCAGTACTCC. This translates into CASSQRGGPYEQYS. This chain joins TRBV3-1 and TRBJ2-7, with TRBD2 matching over 9 bases. V lost 3 bases, J lost 2 bases, and 2 bases stayed unmatched. Germline values: CDR1 LGHDT, CDR2 YNNKEL (reference sequence). CDR3 size: 14 residues.

This clonotype was observed a handful of times. V and J are TRBV28 and TRBJ2-7; 10 bases map to TRBD2. There are 13 residues in the CDR3. J was trimmed by 8 bases and V by 11 bases; bases with no gene match: 12. The germline gives CDR1 MDHEN, CDR2 SYDVKM. CDR3 nucleotide sequence: TGTGCCGTCCATGAGCGGGAGGGGTATAAGCAGTACTTC. Encoded protein: CAVHEREGYKQYF.

This clonotype was counted only a few times. The chain links TRBV18 to TRBJ2-7; 7 nucleotides align to TRBD2. This CDR3 has 13 residues. Germline V gene sequence: CDR1 KGHSH, CDR2 LQKENI. V trimming: 5 bases; J trimming: 2 bases; junction bases outside the gene matches: 3. The CDR3 nucleotides read TGTGCCAGCTCAGGGGGGGGGACCTACGAGCAGTACTTC. Amino acid sequence: CASSGGGTYEQYF. The variable domain in full, completed from reference TRBV18 and TRBJ2-7, reads NAGVMQNPRHLVRRRGQEARLRCSPMKGHSHVYWYRQLPEEGLKFMVYLQKENIIDESGMPKERFSAEFPKEGPSILRIQQVVRGDSAAYFCASSGGGTYEQYFGPGTRLTVT.

V gene TRBV28 combines with J gene TRBJ2-7; 7 bases line up with TRBD2. J lost 3 bases, V lost 3 bases, and 8 bases had no gene match. Germline assignment: CDR1 MDHEN and CDR2 SYDVKM. CDR3 length: 15 residues. DNA for the CDR3: TGTGCCAGCAGTTTTTTGCGGGAGAGGAGCTACGAGCAGTACTTC. Its translation is CASSFLRERSYEQYF.

This clonotype was observed many times. The rearrangement links TRBV19 to TRBJ2-5; TRBD1 matches at 9 bases. Losses at the gene ends were 5 bases for V and 4 bases for J; bases not matched to a gene: 5. Germline V gene sequence: CDR1 LNHDA, CDR2 SQIVND (reference sequence). The CDR3 spans 14 residues. The CDR3 is CASSQQGAGETQYF. The DNA for the CDR3 is TGTGCCAGTAGTCAACAGGGGGCTGGAGAGACCCAGTACTTC.

This clonotype has a count of ten or more. V and J are TRBV14 and TRBJ2-1, with 8 bases lining up with TRBD1. Germline CDR1 SGHDN, CDR2 FVKESK. CDR3 size: 16 residues. The ends lost 3 bases at V and 3 bases at J; junction bases unmatched: 7. The CDR3 reads CASSQFGTGLYNEQFF. As DNA, the CDR3 is TGTGCCAGCAGCCAGTTTGGGACAGGTCTCTACAATGAGCAGTTCTTC.

This clonotype was seen repeatedly, ten times or more. The chain uses TRBV7-2 and TRBJ2-5, with 13 bases fitting TRBD2. Germline trimming cut 4 bases from V and 5 bases from J; bases unmatched to any gene: 13. Germline CDR1 is SGHTA and CDR2 is FQGNSA. The CDR3 runs to 18 residues. The CDR3 sequence is CASSSRPTSGGAFETQYF. The CDR3 DNA reads TGTGCCAGCAGCTCCCGGCCCACTAGCGGGGGGGCCTTCGAGACCCAGTACTTC.

V is TRBV19 and J is TRBJ2-5; 8 bases line up with TRBD2. CDR3 length: 15 amino acids. The germline V gene has CDR1 LNHDA and CDR2 SQIVND (reference sequence). V lost 6 bases and J lost 5; bases outside the gene matches: 11. Here the CDR3 DNA reads TGTGCCAGTAGCCCAACGGGGGGGGGCGGGGAGACCCAGTACTTC. It encodes CASSPTGGGGETQYF.

This clonotype was recorded a few times. The chain employs TRBV9 and TRBJ2-1; D ambiguous. This CDR3 has 12 residues. Germline V CDR1 and CDR2: SGDLS, YYNGEE. V shed 3 bases and J shed 4 bases, with 5 bases lying between them. The CDR3 nucleotides are TGTGCCAGCAGCGGATCTTACAATGAGCAGTTCTTC. Protein: CASSGSYNEQFF.

This clonotype has at least ten counts. The V and J genes are TRBV7-9 and TRBJ2-7; the match to TRBD2 covers 10 bases. Germline CDR1 SEHNR, CDR2 FQNEAQ (reference sequence). The CDR3 spans 16 residues. J gave up 3 bases and V 8 bases, and 13 bases lay outside the gene matches. DNA of the CDR3: TGTGCCAGCCGATCCCTCGAGCGGGAGGGCCGCTACGAGCAGTACTTC. It translates to CASRSLEREGRYEQYF. Based on the CDR3 plus reference TRBV7-9 and TRBJ2-7, the full variable domain is DTGVSQNPRHKITKRGQNVTFRCDPISEHNRLYWYRQTLGQGPEFLTYFQNEAQLEKSRLLSDRFSAERPKGSFSTLEIQRTEQGDSAMYLCASRSLEREGRYEQYFGPGTRLTVT.

This clonotype showed up just a few times. This chain joins TRBV5-1 and TRBJ2-7; D is possibly TRBD1 (6 bases). The V gene's germline CDR1 is SGHRS and CDR2 YFSETQ. The CDR3 is 13 residues long. V was pared by 4 bases and J by 3 bases, with 11 bases between. The CDR3 DNA follows: TGCGCCAGCAGCCCTGGACAGCTCTACGAGCAGTACTTC. Translated: CASSPGQLYEQYF.

To note about this clonotype: A much larger clone lies a single base off, so this may be a read error. The CDR3 reads CASSMNIGRAYNEQFF. The CDR3 coding sequence is TGTGCCAGTAGTATGAATATCGGGAGGGCCTACAATGAGCAGTTCTTC. The chain links TRBV19 to TRBJ2-1; 8 positions match TRBD2. The length of the CDR3 is 16 residues. Germline-derived CDR1 and CDR2 are LNHDA and SQIVND (reference sequence). With V trimmed by 3 bases and J by 2 bases, 6 bases remained unmatched.

V gene TRBV29-1 combines with J gene TRBJ2-7; 7 bases line up with TRBD1. V trimming: 6 bases; J trimming: 3 bases; junction bases outside the gene matches: 8. Germline CDR1 reads SQVTM; CDR2 reads ANQGSEA. The CDR3 has 13 residues. In DNA form, the CDR3 reads TGCAGCGTCGAGTGGGCAGGGGGCTACGAGCAGTACTTC. It yields the protein CSVEWAGGYEQYF.

This clonotype showed up many times. The rearrangement uses TRBV28 and TRBJ1-6, with a weak D call TRBD1 (6 bases). V lost 3 bases, J lost 6 bases, and 15 bases lay in between. CDR1 MDHEN and CDR2 SYDVKM come from the germline V gene. This CDR3 comprises 16 residues. The CDR3 nucleotides read TGTGCCAGCAGTTTTGTTCCACAGGGAACTAATTCACCCCTCCACTTT. Amino acid sequence: CASSFVPQGTNSPLHF.

This clonotype was seen ten or more times. In DNA form, the CDR3 reads TGTGCCAGCAGCTTAGCGACCAGGGGAGTCGGAGCTTTCTTT. Amino acid sequence: CASSLATRGVGAFF. The chain is built from TRBV7-2 and TRBJ1-1, with a possible D match to TRBD1 (6 bases). Germline lookup yields CDR1 SGHTA and CDR2 FQGNSA. Deletions cut 0 bases from V and 10 bases from J, with 15 bases between. This CDR3 has 14 amino acids. The full variable domain, rest sourced from reference TRBV7-2 and TRBJ1-1, is GAGVSQSPSNKVTEKGKDVELRCDPISGHTALYWYRQSLGQGLEFLIYFQGNSAPDKSGLPSDRFSAERTGGSVSTLTIQRTQQEDSAVYLCASSLATRGVGAFFGQGTRLTVV.

Many counts were recorded for this clonotype. This rearrangement joins TRBV7-2 to TRBJ1-5; D gene unclear. The V gene lost 7 bases and the J gene lost 2 bases, with 6 bases spanning the gap. The CDR3 loop spans 12 amino acids. Germline assignment: CDR1 SGHTA and CDR2 FQGNSA. The CDR3 nucleotides are TGTGCCAGCACCCGGGGCAATCAGCCCCAGCATTTT. Translated, it gives CASTRGNQPQHF.

This clonotype was counted ten times or more. The chain joins TRBV6-2 or TRBV6-3 to TRBJ2-6; possibly TRBD1 or TRBD2 for D (5 bases each). V was pared by 5 bases and J by 1 base, with 6 bases between. Germline V gene sequence: CDR1 MNHEY, CDR2 SVGEGT. The CDR3 has 14 residues. CDR3 nucleotides: TGTGCCAGCAGTGAGGGGTCTGGGGCCAACGTCCTGACTTTC. Translated: CASSEGSGANVLTF.

The rearrangement joins TRBV6-2 or TRBV6-3 to TRBJ1-1, with D perhaps matching TRBD1 (6 bases). Germline values: CDR1 MNHEY, CDR2 SVGEGT. The CDR3 length is 20 residues. Trimming took off 0 bases at V and 0 bases at J, with 23 bases between the two ends. CDR3 DNA sequence: TGTGCCAGCAGTTACTCGACCGGTCGGGACACCCGGAACTTGAACACTGAAGCTTTCTTT. Its translation is CASSYSTGRDTRNLNTEAFF.

J is TRBJ1-4 and V is TRBV25-1; the match to TRBD1 covers 8 bases. Trimming took 3 bases from V and 5 from J; bases not matched to a gene: 5. The CDR3 consists of 15 residues. CDR1 and CDR2 (germline): MGHDK, SYGVNS. The CDR3 loop reads CASSDRGQGNEKLFF. The CDR3 DNA follows: TGTGCCAGCAGTGATCGCGGACAGGGCAATGAAAAACTGTTTTTT.

This clonotype was observed a handful of times. The rearrangement links TRBV20-1 to TRBJ2-5; 8 nucleotides match TRBD2. This CDR3 is 14 amino acids long. Germline V gene sequence: CDR1 DFQATT, CDR2 SNEGSKA (reference sequence). After removal of 2 bases from V and 2 bases from J, the junction contained 4 bases not matched to a gene. The CDR3 sequence is CSARPTSGQETQYF. In DNA, the CDR3 is TGCAGTGCTAGACCCACTAGCGGACAAGAGACCCAGTACTTC.